This TCR beta chain was observed in a study of blood T cell repertoires in COVID-19. Whole-study context: Acute and convalescent COVID-19 samples came from the United States, Italy and Spain.

This clone has more than one count but fewer than ten. The germline V gene has CDR1 SNHLY and CDR2 FYNNEI. The junction had 8 bases not matched to a gene; V was cut back by 8 bases and J by 5 bases. This CDR3 is built from 14 residues. In the original analysis: Reference gene primer amplification gave estimated nucleated cell counts. Profiling relied on immunoSEQ multiplex PCR, and the TCRdb table lists in-frame clones only, not all of them. From that table come the V and J calls and clone size; the DNA was used to work out D and trimming. Of fewer than 250,000 clones listed, approximately 80% are singletons.

The TCR originated in a woman in her 70s with acute or convalescent COVID-19. The specimen sequenced was peripheral blood. The chain employs TRBV2 and TRBJ2-5, with 10 bases fitting TRBD2. The CDR3 sequence is CASGPAGGQETQYF. CDR3 coding DNA: TGTGCCAGCGGTCCAGCGGGGGGGCAGGAGACCCAGTACTTC. Full variable domain (missing parts from reference TRBV2 and TRBJ2-5): EPEVTQTPSHQVTQMGQEVILRCVPISNHLYFYWYRQILGQKVEFLVSFYNNEISEKSEIFDDQFSVERPDGSNFTLKIRSTKLEDSAMYFCASGPAGGQETQYFGPGTRLLVL.